These 30 T cell receptor beta chains were all obtained from the same sample, sequenced in a study of vaccination effects on CD4 cells after COVID-19 (dated by TCRdb to between 2021 and 2023). The library was obtained by the immunoSEQ multiplex PCR assay. The source is immuneACCESS, and TCRdb retained only in-frame sequences with V and J called. Part of the clones is not carried over; for the studies checked, unresolved V genes explain less than half of this, and the remainder is unexplained. The sample records some 50,000 clones, about 74% of which are singletons. The leading ten clones occupy about 5% of the sample. After less than 13 days of culture, CD4+ T cells were isolated with the EasySep CD4+ T cell isolation kit. Convalescent patients had PCR-confirmed SARS-CoV-2 infection between March and December 2020, before Alpha, Beta and Delta variants emerged in the United States. Participants received two doses of either the BNT162b2 or the mRNA-1273 mRNA SARS-CoV-2 vaccine.

No antigen is known for these receptors. This material consisted of CD4+ T cells from PBMCs cultured without peptide, taken after COVID-19 vaccination. These receptors all stem from a human donor who had a prior SARS-CoV-2 infection.

The rearrangement links TRBV6-5 to TRBJ2-2, with D hard to call. From germline, CDR1 is MNHEY and CDR2 SVGAGI. The CDR3 has 15 residues. Trimming pared 4 bases from V and 0 bases from J, leaving 9 bases between. This CDR3 reads CASSSGITNTGELFF. CDR3 nucleotide sequence: TGTGCCAGCAGTTCTGGGATAACGAACACCGGGGAGCTGTTTTTT.

The V gene is TRBV24-1, the J gene TRBJ2-3; 12 nucleotides align to TRBD2. The V gene end was trimmed by 4 bases and the J gene end by 5 bases; junction bases not matched to a gene: 3. The CDR3 runs to 15 residues. CDR1 is KGHDR, CDR2 SFDVKD, per germline. The CDR3 loop is CATSDPGLAGDTQYF. As DNA, the CDR3 is TGTGCCACCAGTGACCCGGGACTAGCGGGAGATACGCAGTATTTT.

For the CDR3, the DNA is TGCGCCAGCAGTGAGGGACAGGGGGCTTACTCACCCCTCCACTTT. Translating it yields CASSEGQGAYSPLHF. This rearrangement joins TRBV5-1 to TRBJ1-6; TRBD1 aligns across 12 bases. The CDR3 spans 15 residues. Per the germline V gene, CDR1 is SGHRS and CDR2 is YFSETQ. The V gene end was trimmed by 5 bases and the J gene end by 10 bases; junction bases not matched to a gene: 7.

The CDR3, as DNA: TGTGCCAGCAGCTTAGGGGGCTCCTCGAATTCACCCCTCCACTTT. It is translated as CASSLGGSSNSPLHF. This chain joins TRBV11-3 and TRBJ1-6; D perhaps matches TRBD1 (5 bases). Germline V CDR1 and CDR2: SGHNT, YENEEA. The V end was cut by 1 base, the J end by 7 bases, with 11 bases between. The CDR3 has 15 amino acids.

This sequence joins TRBV11-3 and TRBJ1-1; 8 nucleotides agree with TRBD1. The V segment lost 5 bases and the J segment 2 bases; nucleotides outside the gene matches: 10. The germline gives CDR1 SGHNT, CDR2 YENEEA. This CDR3 spans 16 amino acids. The CDR3, as DNA: TGTGCCAGCAGCCCGTACGGACAGGGATCTAACACTGAAGCTTTCTTT. Translating it yields CASSPYGQGSNTEAFF.

The rearrangement joins TRBV5-6 to TRBJ2-5; maybe TRBD1 (6 bases). V was pared by 1 base and J by 2 bases, with 9 bases between. Per germline, CDR1 SGHDT and CDR2 YYEEEE. This CDR3 spans 14 amino acids. CDR3 in DNA: TGTGCCAGCAGCTTGCAGGACAGTCAAGAGACCCAGTACTTC. It codes for CASSLQDSQETQYF.

The rearrangement joins TRBV2 to TRBJ1-6; D gene unclear. In germline, CDR1 is SNHLY, CDR2 FYNNEI. Trimming left V 6 bases short and J 7 bases short, with 7 bases between. The CDR3 runs to 12 residues. The CDR3 nucleotides are TGTGCCAGCAGGATTGAGAATTCACCCCTCCACTTT. Translating gives CASRIENSPLHF. Complete variable domain (other parts from reference TRBV2 and TRBJ1-6): EPEVTQTPSHQVTQMGQEVILRCVPISNHLYFYWYRQILGQKVEFLVSFYNNEISEKSEIFDDQFSVERPDGSNFTLKIRSTKLEDSAMYFCASRIENSPLHFGNGTRLTVT.

A single count supports this clone. The chain uses TRBV7-2 and TRBJ2-2, with 8 nucleotides matching TRBD2. CDR1 is SGHTA and CDR2 is FQGNSA in the germline V gene. V gave up 5 bases and J gave up 6 bases; unmatched junction bases: 14. This CDR3 region has 17 residues. The CDR3 DNA is TGTGCCAGCAGCCCGCAAGATCCTCGGGGGGGATCCGGGGAGCTGTTTTTT. Protein: CASSPQDPRGGSGELFF.

The V and J genes are TRBV4-2 and TRBJ1-2; D not resolved. The germline V gene encodes CDR1 LGHNA and CDR2 YNFKEQ. V shed 0 bases and J shed 8 bases, with 16 bases lying between them. The CDR3 spans 15 residues. CDR3 coding DNA: TGTGCCAGCAGCCAAGAGCATGGACTCTCCATCGGCTACACCTTC. Translating gives CASSQEHGLSIGYTF.

In this sample, this clone turned up a few times. Germline and junction disagree at one end, which may indicate a read error. V usage is TRBV19 and J usage is TRBJ2-3; TRBD2 agrees at 9 bases. The CDR3 has 15 amino acids. Germline V gives CDR1 LNHDA, CDR2 SQIVND (reference sequence). As DNA, the CDR3 is TGTGCCAGTAGAATAGCGGGAGCGGGGACAGATACGCAGTATTTT. It encodes CASRIAGAGTDTQYF.

The chain recombines TRBV2 with TRBJ2-7, with TRBD2 matching over 15 bases. CDR1 and CDR2 (germline): SNHLY, FYNNEI. This CDR3 has 17 residues. V dropped 9 bases and J dropped 1; count of bases not matched to a gene: 10. CDR3 bases: TGTGCCAGTCTTGCCGGGACTAGCGGGGGGCGGTCCTACGAGCAGTACTTC. This codes for CASLAGTSGGRSYEQYF.

V usage is TRBV7-9 and J usage is TRBJ2-3; D is unclear. From germline, CDR1 is SEHNR and CDR2 FQNEAQ (reference sequence). Trimming removed 0 bases at V and 0 bases at J, with 16 bases between. CDR3 length equals 18 residues. CDR3 amino acids: CASSLAVLSARSTDTQYF. The CDR3 DNA sequence: TGTGCCAGCAGCTTAGCCGTTTTAAGCGCACGAAGCACAGATACGCAGTATTTT. The whole variable domain, filled in from reference TRBV7-9 and TRBJ2-3, reads DTGVSQNPRHKITKRGQNVTFRCDPISEHNRLYWYRQTLGQGPEFLTYFQNEAQLEKSRLLSDRFSAERPKGSFSTLEIQRTEQGDSAMYLCASSLAVLSARSTDTQYFGPGTRLTVL.

The genes are TRBV19 and TRBJ2-6; 9 nucleotides agree with TRBD2. Germline V CDR1 and CDR2: LNHDA, SQIVND (reference sequence). Germline trimming cut 2 bases from V and 2 bases from J; bases unmatched to any gene: 4. CDR3 length: 17 residues. CDR3 in amino acids: CASSILAGPTGANVLTF. The DNA for the CDR3 is TGTGCCAGTAGTATACTAGCGGGGCCGACTGGGGCCAACGTCCTGACTTTC.

This chain links TRBV7-2 with TRBJ2-7; 14 bases are shared with TRBD2. V trimming: 3 bases; J trimming: 4 bases; junction bases outside the gene matches: 5. Germline CDR1 is SGHTA and CDR2 is FQGNSA. This CDR3 is 16 amino acids long. CDR3 sequence reads: CASSFLGTSGRYEQYF. The CDR3, as DNA: TGTGCCAGCAGCTTTCTAGGGACTAGCGGGAGATACGAGCAGTACTTC.

The chain carries TRBV2 and TRBJ1-1; no reliable D call. The V and J ends lost 9 bases and 7 bases respectively, with 12 bases between them. This CDR3 has 11 amino acids. In germline, CDR1 is SNHLY, CDR2 FYNNEI. The CDR3 sequence is CASYITGEAFF. The CDR3 bases are TGTGCCAGTTATATTACCGGTGAAGCTTTCTTT.

This clone was observed a handful of times. V and J are TRBV3-1 (or the pseudogene TRBV3-2) and TRBJ1-6, with D uncertain. This CDR3 has 11 amino acids. The V end was cut by 1 base, the J end by 9 bases, with 1 base between. Germline V gene data show CDR1 as LGHDT and CDR2 as YNNKEL (reference sequence). The CDR3 here is CASSQGSPLHF. The CDR3 DNA reads TGTGCCAGCAGCCAAGGTTCACCCCTCCACTTT.

V gene TRBV16 combines with J gene TRBJ1-2; TRBD1 might be the D (6 bases). Germline V gives CDR1 KGHSY, CDR2 FQNENV. The CDR3 spans 14 residues. V was cut by 0 bases and J by 7 bases, with 12 bases left in between. The CDR3 DNA reads TGTGCCAGCAGCCAATCGGGGGGCCGGAGTGGCTACACCTTC. It translates to CASSQSGGRSGYTF. The full variable domain, its missing parts supplied by reference TRBV16 and TRBJ1-2, is GEEVAQTPKHLVRGEGQKAKLYCAPIKGHSYVFWYQQVLKNEFKFLISFQNENVFDETGMPKERFSAKCLPNSPCSLEIQATKLEDSAVYFCASSQSGGRSGYTFGSGTRLTVV.

The chain uses TRBV7-2 and TRBJ2-7, with D perhaps being TRBD1 or TRBD2 (5 bases each). V gave up 4 bases and J gave up 0 bases, with 10 bases separating them. Germline CDR1 SGHTA, CDR2 FQGNSA. CDR3 length: 14 residues. Here the CDR3 reads CASSWGTHSYEQYF. The CDR3 DNA is TGTGCCAGCAGCTGGGGGACCCACTCCTACGAGCAGTACTTC.

The V gene is TRBV24-1, the J gene TRBJ2-1; 10 positions agree with TRBD1. The CDR3 contains 15 residues. J gave up 8 bases and V 3 bases, and 6 bases lay outside the gene matches. CDR1 is KGHDR and CDR2 is SFDVKD in the germline V gene. The CDR3 DNA is TGTGCCACCAGTGATCCACAGGGGACAGGGGATGAGCAGTTCTTC. Residues: CATSDPQGTGDEQFF.

The rearrangement links TRBV11-3 to TRBJ2-1; D is perhaps TRBD2 (5 bases). Germline CDR1 and CDR2: SGHNT and YENEEA. The V gene lost 5 bases and the J gene lost 3 bases, with 14 bases spanning the gap. This CDR3 is 15 amino acids long. The CDR3 region has the DNA TGTGCCAGCAGCCCTGGGAGTATCCACTACAATGAGCAGTTCTTC. Its protein product is CASSPGSIHYNEQFF.

This clone occurred a few times. V is TRBV2 and J is TRBJ2-2; D is unresolved. V gave up 2 bases and J gave up 0 bases, with 1 base separating them. Germline CDR1 is SNHLY and CDR2 is FYNNEI. The CDR3 length is 13 residues. CDR3 region: CASSESNTGELFF. DNA of the CDR3: TGTGCCAGCAGTGAATCGAACACCGGGGAGCTGTTTTTT.

The gene calls are TRBV19 and TRBJ1-6; D may be TRBD1 (5 bases). Germline V gives CDR1 LNHDA, CDR2 SQIVND (reference sequence). Trimming shortened V by 7 bases and J by 0 bases, and 28 bases separated the two germline ends. CDR3 length equals 21 residues. CDR3 amino acids: CASILLPGALVNSSYNSPLHF. In nucleotides, the CDR3 is TGTGCCAGTATCCTTCTCCCCGGGGCGCTGGTTAATAGCTCCTATAATTCACCCCTCCACTTT.

In DNA form, the CDR3 reads TGTGCCAGCAGCGAGGACAGGGGGCCCTGGGGCTACACCTTC. Amino acid sequence: CASSEDRGPWGYTF. The chain joins TRBV3-1 (or the pseudogene TRBV3-2) to TRBJ1-2; 11 nucleotides align to TRBD1. This CDR3 has 14 amino acids. The V gene end was trimmed by 5 bases and the J gene end by 8 bases; junction bases not matched to a gene: 7. From germline, CDR1 is LGHDT and CDR2 YNNKEL (reference sequence).

J is TRBJ1-1 and V is TRBV5-1; D is unresolved. Trimming shortened V by 0 bases and J by 2 bases, and 5 bases separated the two germline ends. CDR3 length: 13 amino acids. The V gene's germline CDR1 is SGHRS and CDR2 YFSETQ. The CDR3 loop reads CASSLGHNTEAFF. As DNA, the CDR3 is TGCGCCAGCAGCTTGGGACACAACACTGAAGCTTTCTTT.

V and J are TRBV5-1 and TRBJ2-2; D is possibly TRBD1 or TRBD2 (5 bases each). Germline loops: CDR1 SGHRS, CDR2 YFSETQ. V dropped 4 bases and J dropped 1 base, with 11 bases sitting between them. This CDR3 comprises 15 residues. Written as DNA, the CDR3 is TGCGCCAGCAGCCTGGGACCCGTGAACACCGGGGAGCTGTTTTTT. Amino acid sequence: CASSLGPVNTGELFF.

V gene TRBV9 combines with J gene TRBJ2-7; TRBD1 matches 10 bases. The CDR3 consists of 14 residues. Looked up from germline, CDR1 is SGDLS and CDR2 is YYNGEE. J gave up 5 bases and V 4 bases, and 6 bases lay outside the gene matches. Written as DNA, the CDR3 is TGTGCCAGCAGCCAAGGGGACAGGGGTCACGAGCAGTACTTC. Translated: CASSQGDRGHEQYF.

This chain links TRBV3-1 (or the pseudogene TRBV3-2) with TRBJ1-1, with D tentatively TRBD1 (6 bases). The CDR3 sequence is 17 residues long. From germline, CDR1 is LGHDT and CDR2 YNNKEL (reference sequence). Deletions cut 4 bases from V and 1 base from J, with 19 bases between. This chain's CDR3 is CASSRITTGTWNTEAFF. As DNA, the CDR3 is TGTGCCAGCAGCCGAATAACCACAGGGACTTGGAACACTGAAGCTTTCTTT.

The chain has TRBV7-3 and TRBJ2-2, with 8 bases lining up with TRBD2. The V gene end was trimmed by 2 bases and the J gene end by 3 bases; junction bases not matched to a gene: 8. This CDR3 comprises 17 residues. Germline V gene lookup returns CDR1 SGHTA and CDR2 FQGTGA. CDR3 region: CASSLGGAGGYTGELFF. CDR3 DNA: TGTGCCAGCAGCTTAGGTGGTGCGGGGGGCTACACCGGGGAGCTGTTTTTT. The full variable domain, completed using reference TRBV7-3 and TRBJ2-2, is GAGVSQTPSNKVTEKGKYVELRCDPISGHTALYWYRQSLGQGPEFLIYFQGTGAADDSGLPNDRFFAVRPEGSVSTLKIQRTERGDSAVYLCASSLGGAGGYTGELFFGEGSRLTVL.

This chain connects TRBV5-4 to TRBJ2-1; 13 positions agree with TRBD2. The CDR3 runs 16 residues. Germline values: CDR1 SGHNT, CDR2 YYREEE (reference sequence). Germline trimming cut 4 bases from V and 4 bases from J; bases unmatched to any gene: 5. The CDR3 bases are TGTGCCAGCAGCCCTGGGACTAGCGGGGCATACAATGAGCAGTTCTTC. It specifies CASSPGTSGAYNEQFF. The variable domain in full, with the rest retrieved from reference TRBV5-4 and TRBJ2-1, is ETGVTQSPTHLIKTRGQQVTLRCSSQSGHNTVSWYQQALGQGPQFIFQYYREEENGRGNFPPRFSGLQFPNYSSELNVNALELDDSALYLCASSPGTSGAYNEQFFGPGTRLTVL.

This clone was observed a few times. The chain carries TRBV6-6 and TRBJ2-1, with 15 bases matching TRBD2. V shed 0 bases, J shed 10 bases, and the junction held 1 base outside the gene matches. There are 15 residues in the CDR3. The germline V gene encodes CDR1 MNHNY and CDR2 SVGAGI (reference sequence). CDR3 DNA sequence: TGTGCCAGCAGTTACTCCGGGACTAGCGGGAGGGAGCAGTTCTTC. Its translation: CASSYSGTSGREQFF.